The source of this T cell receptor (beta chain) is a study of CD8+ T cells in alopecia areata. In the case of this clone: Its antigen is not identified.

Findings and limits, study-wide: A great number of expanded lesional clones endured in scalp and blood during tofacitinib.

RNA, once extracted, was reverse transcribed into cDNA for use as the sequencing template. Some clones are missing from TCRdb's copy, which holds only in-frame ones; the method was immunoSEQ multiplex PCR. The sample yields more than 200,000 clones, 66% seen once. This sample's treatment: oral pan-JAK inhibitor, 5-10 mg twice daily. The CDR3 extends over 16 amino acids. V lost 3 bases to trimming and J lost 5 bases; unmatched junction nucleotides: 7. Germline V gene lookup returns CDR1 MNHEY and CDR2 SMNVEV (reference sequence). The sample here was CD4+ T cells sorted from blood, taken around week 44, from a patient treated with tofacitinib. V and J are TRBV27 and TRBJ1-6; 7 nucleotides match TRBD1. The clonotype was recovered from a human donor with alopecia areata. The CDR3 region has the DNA TGTGCCAGCAGTTTCCTACAGGGACAGAATAATTCACCCCTCCACTTT. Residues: CASSFLQGQNNSPLHF.